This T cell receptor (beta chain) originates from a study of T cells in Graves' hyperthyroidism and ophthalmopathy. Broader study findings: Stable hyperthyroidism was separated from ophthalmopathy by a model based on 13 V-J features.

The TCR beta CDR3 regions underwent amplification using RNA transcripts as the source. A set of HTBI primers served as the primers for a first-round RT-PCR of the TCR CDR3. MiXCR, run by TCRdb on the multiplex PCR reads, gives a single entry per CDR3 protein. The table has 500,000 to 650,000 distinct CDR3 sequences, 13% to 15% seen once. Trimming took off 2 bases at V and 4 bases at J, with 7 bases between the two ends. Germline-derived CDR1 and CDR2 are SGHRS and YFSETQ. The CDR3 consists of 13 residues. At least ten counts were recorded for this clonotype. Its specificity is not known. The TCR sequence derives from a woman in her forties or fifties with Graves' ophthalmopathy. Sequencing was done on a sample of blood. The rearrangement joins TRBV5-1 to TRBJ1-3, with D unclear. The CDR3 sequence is CASSFDGGNTIYF. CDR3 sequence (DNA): TGCGCCAGCAGCTTCGACGGGGGAAACACCATATATTTT.